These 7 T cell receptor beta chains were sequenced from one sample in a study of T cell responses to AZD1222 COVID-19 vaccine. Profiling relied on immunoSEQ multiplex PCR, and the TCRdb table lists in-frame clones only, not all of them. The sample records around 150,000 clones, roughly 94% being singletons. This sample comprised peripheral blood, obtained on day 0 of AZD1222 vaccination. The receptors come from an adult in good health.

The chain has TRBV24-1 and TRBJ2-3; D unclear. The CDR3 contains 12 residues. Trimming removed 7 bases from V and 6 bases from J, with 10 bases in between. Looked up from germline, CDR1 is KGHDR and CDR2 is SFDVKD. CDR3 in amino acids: CATSRRGDTQYF. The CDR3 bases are TGTGCCACCAGCAGGCGTGGCGATACGCAGTATTTT.

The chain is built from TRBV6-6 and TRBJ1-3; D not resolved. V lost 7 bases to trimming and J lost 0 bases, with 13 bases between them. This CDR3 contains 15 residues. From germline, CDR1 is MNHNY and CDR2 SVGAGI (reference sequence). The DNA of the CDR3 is TGTGCCAGCACCGACGGCGCCCGCTCTGGAAACACCATATATTTT. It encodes CASTDGARSGNTIYF.

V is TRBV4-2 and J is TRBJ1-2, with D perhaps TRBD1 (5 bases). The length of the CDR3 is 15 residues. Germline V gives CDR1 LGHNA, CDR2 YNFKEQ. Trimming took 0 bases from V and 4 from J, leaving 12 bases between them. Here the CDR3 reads CASSQEGRALYGYTF. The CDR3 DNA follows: TGTGCCAGCAGCCAAGAAGGCAGGGCCCTCTATGGCTACACCTTC.

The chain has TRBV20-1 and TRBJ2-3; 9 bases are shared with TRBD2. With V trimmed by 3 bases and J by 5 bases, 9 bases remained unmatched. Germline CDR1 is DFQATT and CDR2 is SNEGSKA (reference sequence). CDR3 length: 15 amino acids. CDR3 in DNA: TGCAGTGCTAGTTTGGCGGGGGGGCGTGGAGATACGCAGTATTTT. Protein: CSASLAGGRGDTQYF.

The CDR3 region has the DNA TGTGCCAGTAGTTTGAACTCTGGGGCTAACTATGGCTACACCTTC. It codes for CASSLNSGANYGYTF. This rearrangement joins TRBV19 to TRBJ1-2, with D unclear. V shed 5 bases and J shed 0 bases, with 13 bases lying between them. There are 15 residues in the CDR3. Germline CDR1 is LNHDA and CDR2 is SQIVND (reference sequence).

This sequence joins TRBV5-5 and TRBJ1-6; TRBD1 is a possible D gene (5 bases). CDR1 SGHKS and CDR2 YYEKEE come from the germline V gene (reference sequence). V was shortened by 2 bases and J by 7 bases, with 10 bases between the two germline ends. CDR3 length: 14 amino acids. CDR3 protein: CASSFRDGNSPLHF. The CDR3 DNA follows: TGTGCCAGCAGCTTCCGGGACGGAAATTCACCCCTCCACTTT.

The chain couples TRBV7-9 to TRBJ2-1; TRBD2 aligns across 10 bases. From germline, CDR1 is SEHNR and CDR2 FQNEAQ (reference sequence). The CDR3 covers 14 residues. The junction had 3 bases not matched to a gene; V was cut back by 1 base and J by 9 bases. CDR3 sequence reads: CASSLGLAGTEQFF. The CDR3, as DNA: TGTGCCAGCAGCTTAGGACTAGCGGGTACTGAGCAGTTCTTC.